This entry lists 15 T cell receptor beta chains sequenced from one sample in a study of human T cells and chemical hapten exposure. TCRdb fed the RACE reads into MiXCR, producing one record per CDR3 protein. The profile shows some 400,000 distinct CDR3 sequences, around 5.5% of them singletons. Time point denoted: pre-sensitization, week 0. The treatment here: therapeutic diphenylcyclopropenone sensitization with weekly scalp DPC. This specimen was whole blood, taken in connection with sensitization to the hapten diphenylcyclopropenone (DPC). The receptors were gathered from a woman aged 45 to 65 with alopecia areata. Some clones in this sample may be carry-over from other donors' samples.

The table lists this clonotype with many counts. The chain employs TRBV29-1 and TRBJ2-7; TRBD1 matches 10 bases. Trimming took 6 bases from V and 3 from J; bases not matched to a gene: 8. The CDR3 contains 14 residues. Germline V lookup: CDR1 SQVTM, CDR2 ANQGSEA. CDR3 residues: CSVISGTGVYEQYF. CDR3 coding DNA: TGCAGCGTGATATCCGGGACAGGGGTCTACGAGCAGTACTTC.

This clonotype was seen repeatedly, ten times or more. The chain couples TRBV27 to TRBJ2-1; D possibly corresponds to TRBD1 (5 bases). Trimming shortened V by 3 bases and J by 4 bases, and 7 bases separated the two germline ends. Per the germline V gene, CDR1 is MNHEY and CDR2 is SMNVEV (reference sequence). The CDR3 length is 13 residues. CDR3 in amino acids: CASSLDTYNEQFF. In DNA form, the CDR3 reads TGTGCCAGCAGTTTGGACACGTACAATGAGCAGTTCTTC.

The chain combines TRBV7-2 with TRBJ2-3; TRBD2 matches 9 bases. Germline-derived CDR1 and CDR2 are SGHTA and FQGNSA. The CDR3 is 16 residues long. Unmatched junction bases numbered 8, after V lost 4 bases and J lost 3 bases. The CDR3 spells CASSSRWSGGTDTQYF. Here the CDR3 DNA reads TGTGCCAGCAGCTCCAGGTGGAGCGGGGGGACAGATACGCAGTATTTT.

This clonotype was detected a few times. J is TRBJ1-6 and V is TRBV30, with D possibly TRBD1 on 5 matching bases. The CDR3 contains 13 residues. The V and J ends lost 0 bases and 8 bases respectively, with 8 bases between them. Per the germline V gene, CDR1 is GTSNPN and CDR2 is SVGIG (reference sequence). The CDR3 sequence is CAWSVQADSPLHF. The CDR3 DNA reads TGTGCCTGGAGTGTACAGGCGGATTCACCCCTCCACTTT. Supplemented by reference TRBV30 and TRBJ1-6, the full variable domain reads SQTIHQWPATLVQPVGSPLSLECTVEGTSNPNLYWYRQAAGRGLQLLFYSVGIGQISSEVPQNLSASRPQDRQFILSSKKLLLSDSGFYLCAWSVQADSPLHFGNGTRLTVT.

This clonotype showed up just a few times. The V gene is TRBV7-8, the J gene TRBJ2-7; D is perhaps TRBD2 (6 bases). V was shortened by 5 bases and J by 1 base, with 12 bases between the two germline ends. The CDR3 is 14 amino acids. Germline V gene sequence: CDR1 SGHVS, CDR2 FQNEAQ. The CDR3 loop reads CASSPSALSYEQYF. The CDR3 nucleotides are TGTGCCAGCAGCCCTAGCGCCTTATCCTACGAGCAGTACTTC.

V usage is TRBV6-5 and J usage is TRBJ2-7; possibly TRBD1 for D (5 bases). CDR1 is MNHEY, CDR2 SVGAGI, per germline. The CDR3 is made up of 16 amino acids. With 0 bases removed from V and 1 base from J, the gap between germline ends came to 13 bases. CDR3: CASSYSRDSSSYEQYF. The CDR3 DNA sequence: TGTGCCAGCAGTTACTCGCGTGACAGCAGTTCCTACGAGCAGTACTTC.

The table lists this clonotype with a few counts. J is TRBJ2-2 and V is TRBV29-1; 9 bases fit TRBD1. The germline V gene has CDR1 SQVTM and CDR2 ANQGSEA. The CDR3 contains 14 residues. V lost 3 bases, J lost 7 bases, and 6 bases stayed unmatched. For the CDR3, the DNA is TGCAGCGTTGACCGGGGACAGGGAGGCGGGGAGCTGTTTTTT. Encoded protein: CSVDRGQGGGELFF.

This clonotype was counted between two and nine times. The chain joins TRBV19 to TRBJ1-2, with TRBD1 matching over 7 bases. V shed 5 bases and J 6 bases; nucleotides not matched to a gene: 9. The germline V gene has CDR1 LNHDA and CDR2 SQIVND (reference sequence). The CDR3 is 14 amino acids. For the CDR3, the DNA is TGTGCCAGTAGTGCGACGACAGGGCTTAATGGCTACACCTTC. Protein: CASSATTGLNGYTF.

This clonotype was observed at least ten times. The CDR3 here is CASSELTGELFF. In DNA, the CDR3 is TGTGCCAGCAGTGAATTGACCGGGGAGCTGTTTTTT. The rearrangement links TRBV6-1 to TRBJ2-2; D is unclear. V was shortened by 2 bases and J by 5 bases, with 3 bases between the two germline ends. Germline V gene data show CDR1 as MNHNS and CDR2 as SASEGT. This CDR3 spans 12 amino acids.

Only a few counts were recorded for this clonotype. The chain combines TRBV12-5 with TRBJ2-3; possible D gene TRBD1, 6 bases. This CDR3 is 15 amino acids long. Trimming pared 3 bases from V and 2 bases from J, leaving 12 bases between. Germline CDR1 reads LGHNT; CDR2 reads FRNRAP. This CDR3 reads CASGFPRQVTDTQYF. The CDR3 nucleotides are TGTGCTAGTGGTTTTCCCCGACAGGTCACAGATACGCAGTATTTT.

This clonotype occurred a few times. The chain uses TRBV12-3 or TRBV12-4 and TRBJ2-7; TRBD2 matches 14 bases. This CDR3 is built from 15 residues. J lost 2 bases, V lost 6 bases, and 3 bases had no gene match. Here the CDR3 reads CASREGLAGAYEQYF. CDR3 coding DNA: TGTGCCAGCAGGGAGGGACTAGCGGGAGCCTACGAGCAGTACTTC.

The count of this clonotype is one. A much larger clone lies a single base off, so this may be a read error. The rearrangement joins TRBV7-2 to TRBJ2-7; the D gene is possibly TRBD1 (6 bases). The CDR3 extends over 14 amino acids. Trimming removed 5 bases from V and 7 bases from J, with 18 bases in between. Looked up from germline, CDR1 is SGHTA and CDR2 is FQGNSA. CDR3 DNA sequence: TGTGCCAGCAGCATAACTCCAGGGGAGTTTGAGCAGTACTTC. Translation: CASSITPGEFEQYF.

The sample holds many counts of this clonotype. The rearrangement uses TRBV7-9 and TRBJ2-1, with 7 bases fitting TRBD1. The V gene end was trimmed by 5 bases and the J gene end by 4 bases; junction bases not matched to a gene: 8. The CDR3 has 15 amino acids. In germline, CDR1 is SEHNR, CDR2 FQNEAQ (reference sequence). The CDR3 here is CASSPEGAGYNEQFF. The CDR3, as DNA: TGTGCCAGCAGCCCCGAGGGGGCCGGTTACAATGAGCAGTTCTTC.

This clonotype was observed many times. CDR3 nucleotides: TGTGCCAGCAGGGCTTCGGGCACTGAAGCTTTCTTT. Translation gives CASRASGTEAFF. V and J are TRBV3-1 and TRBJ1-1, with D unresolved. This CDR3 is built from 12 residues. Germline V gives CDR1 LGHDT, CDR2 YNNKEL (reference sequence). Trimming stripped 6 bases from V and 4 bases from J, with 9 bases between.

This clonotype was observed at least ten times. This chain uses TRBV5-5 with TRBJ1-1; 8 positions agree with TRBD1. Germline V CDR1 and CDR2: SGHKS, YYEKEE (reference sequence). V shed 4 bases, J shed 5 bases, and the junction held 7 bases outside the gene matches. The CDR3 loop spans 14 amino acids. The DNA of the CDR3 is TGTGCCAGCAGCCATCGACAGGGGAGGACTGAAGCTTTCTTT. This translates into CASSHRQGRTEAFF. Looking up the rest from reference TRBV5-5 and TRBJ1-1 gives the full variable domain: DAGVTQSPTHLIKTRGQQVTLRCSPISGHKSVSWYQQVLGQGPQFIFQYYEKEERGRGNFPDRFSARQFPNYSSELNVNALLLGDSALYLCASSHRQGRTEAFFGQGTRLTVV.